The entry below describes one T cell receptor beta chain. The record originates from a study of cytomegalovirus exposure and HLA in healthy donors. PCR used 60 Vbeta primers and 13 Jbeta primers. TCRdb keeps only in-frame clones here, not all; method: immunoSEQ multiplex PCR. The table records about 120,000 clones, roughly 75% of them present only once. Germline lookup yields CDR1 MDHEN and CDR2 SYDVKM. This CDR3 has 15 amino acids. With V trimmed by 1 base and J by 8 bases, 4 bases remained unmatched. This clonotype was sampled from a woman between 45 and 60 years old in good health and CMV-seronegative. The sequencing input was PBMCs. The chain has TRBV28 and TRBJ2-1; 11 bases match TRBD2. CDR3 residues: CASSLYSGRADEQFF. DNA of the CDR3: TGTGCCAGCAGTTTATATAGCGGGAGGGCTGATGAGCAGTTCTTC. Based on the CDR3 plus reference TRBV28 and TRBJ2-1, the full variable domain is DVKVTQSSRYLVKRTGEKVFLECVQDMDHENMFWYRQDPGLGLRLIYFSYDVKMKEKGDIPEGYSVSREKKERFSLILESASTNQTSMYLCASSLYSGRADEQFFGPGTRLTVL.